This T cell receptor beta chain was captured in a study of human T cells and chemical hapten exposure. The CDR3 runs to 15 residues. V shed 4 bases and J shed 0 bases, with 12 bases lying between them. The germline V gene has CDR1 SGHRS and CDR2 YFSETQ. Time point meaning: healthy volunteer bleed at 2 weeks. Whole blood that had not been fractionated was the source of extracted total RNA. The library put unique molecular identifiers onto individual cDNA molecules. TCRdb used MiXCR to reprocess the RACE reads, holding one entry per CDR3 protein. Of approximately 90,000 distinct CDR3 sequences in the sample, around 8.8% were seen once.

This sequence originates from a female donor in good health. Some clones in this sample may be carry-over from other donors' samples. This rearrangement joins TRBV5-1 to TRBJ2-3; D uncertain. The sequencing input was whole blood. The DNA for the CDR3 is TGCGCCAGCAGCCCAGGCATCGTTAGCACAGATACGCAGTATTTT. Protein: CASSPGIVSTDTQYF.